A single sample gave rise to the 27 T cell receptor beta chains below, sequenced in a study of CD8 T cells in ankylosing spondylitis. Study outcomes and limitations: Ankylosing spondylitis blood appeared to be characterized by a TCR beta motif of eight highly homologous variants.

These receptors are not linked to any known antigen. TCRdb passed the 5' RACE reads through MiXCR, listing each CDR3 protein once. The data hold over 700,000 distinct CDR3 sequences, with under 20% observed a single time. Sample: blood, either unsorted or a sorted T cell fraction (not recorded which). The source is a male donor with ankylosing spondylitis.

There are a few counts of this clonotype. V and J are TRBV6-1 and TRBJ2-7; 9 bases are a match to TRBD1. The germline V gene has CDR1 MNHNS and CDR2 SASEGT. V lost 5 bases to trimming and J lost 3 bases; unmatched junction nucleotides: 5. The CDR3 has 14 amino acids. The CDR3 loop is CASSTMDRGYEQYF. Written as DNA, the CDR3 is TGTGCCAGCAGTACAATGGACAGGGGCTACGAGCAGTACTTC.

V gene TRBV11-2 combines with J gene TRBJ2-1, with TRBD1 matching over 7 bases. CDR3 length: 17 amino acids. Germline trimming cut 6 bases from V and 7 bases from J; bases unmatched to any gene: 18. Germline V gene data show CDR1 as SGHAT and CDR2 as FQNNGV. CDR3 DNA: TGTGCCAGCAGTTCCTTGGTCCTACAGGGGCGGCGGAATGAGCAGTTCTTC. As protein: CASSSLVLQGRRNEQFF.

The chain joins TRBV3-1 to TRBJ1-1, with D unclear. Germline CDR1 is LGHDT and CDR2 is YNNKEL (reference sequence). This CDR3 region has 11 residues. The germline V and J ends were trimmed by 3 bases and 7 bases, with 6 bases remaining between them. The CDR3 here is CASSHLGEAFF. Written as DNA, the CDR3 is TGTGCCAGCAGCCATTTAGGTGAAGCTTTCTTT.

This clonotype has at least ten counts. The chain combines TRBV5-6 with TRBJ1-3; 7 nucleotides agree with TRBD1. Germline assignment: CDR1 SGHDT and CDR2 YYEEEE. V was clipped by 4 bases and J by 4 bases; unmatched bases: 5. The CDR3 extends over 14 amino acids. The CDR3: CASSRRTGGNTIYF. CDR3 nucleotide sequence: TGTGCCAGCAGCAGACGGACAGGAGGAAACACCATATATTTT.

The chain joins TRBV7-3 to TRBJ1-4; TRBD1 is a possible D gene (5 bases). The CDR3 consists of 18 residues. Germline V gives CDR1 SGHTA, CDR2 FQGTGA. V was trimmed by 3 bases and J by 3 bases, leaving 20 bases between them. CDR3 in amino acids: CASSFERGVAYANEKLFF. The CDR3 DNA is TGTGCCAGCAGCTTCGAACGGGGGGTGGCTTACGCTAATGAAAAACTGTTTTTT.

This clonotype has just a few counts. This chain joins TRBV11-3 and TRBJ2-5; D gene uncertain. The V gene's germline CDR1 is SGHNT and CDR2 YENEEA. The V end was cut by 4 bases, the J end by 3 bases, with 9 bases between. CDR3 size: 13 residues. CDR3 protein: CASSSDGKETQYF. CDR3 DNA sequence: TGTGCCAGCAGCTCGGACGGCAAAGAGACCCAGTACTTC.

This clonotype was seen only a few times. This chain joins TRBV5-1 and TRBJ1-3; D unresolved. The length of the CDR3 is 18 residues. The ends were cut back, 6 bases at V and 1 base at J, with 23 bases in the middle. Germline V gives CDR1 SGHRS, CDR2 YFSETQ. The CDR3 loop reads CASTREGLSVSSGNTIYF. As DNA, the CDR3 is TGCGCCAGCACCCGGGAGGGTTTATCAGTCTCATCTGGAAACACCATATATTTT. The whole variable domain, remainder taken from reference TRBV5-1 and TRBJ1-3, is KAGVTQTPRYLIKTRGQQVTLSCSPISGHRSVSWYQQTPGQGLQFLFEYFSETQRNKGNFPGRFSGRQFSNSRSEMNVSTLELGDSALYLCASTREGLSVSSGNTIYFGEGSWLTVV.

The chain links TRBV6-1 to TRBJ1-5; D remains ambiguous. The CDR3 sequence is 15 residues long. Trimming left V 5 bases short and J 2 bases short, with 13 bases between. In germline, CDR1 is MNHNS, CDR2 SASEGT. The CDR3 protein is CASSMALGGNQPQHF. The DNA of the CDR3 is TGTGCCAGCAGTATGGCCCTGGGTGGCAATCAGCCCCAGCATTTT.

This clonotype has a handful of counts. The chain uses TRBV7-2 and TRBJ2-3, with 13 bases lining up with TRBD2. CDR3 length equals 15 residues. Trimming removed 5 bases from V and 8 bases from J; junction bases left unmatched: 7. Germline lookup yields CDR1 SGHTA and CDR2 FQGNSA. For the CDR3, the DNA is TGTGCCAGCAGCCAGCGGACTAGCGGGAGTGGTACGCAGTATTTT. Amino acid sequence: CASSQRTSGSGTQYF.

This clonotype was picked up a small number of times. The chain uses TRBV15 and TRBJ1-3; D ambiguous. The germline V gene encodes CDR1 LNHNV and CDR2 YYDKDF (reference sequence). The CDR3 has 13 amino acids. With 1 base removed from V and 3 bases from J, the gap between germline ends came to 4 bases. In nucleotides, the CDR3 is TGTGCCACCAGCAGAGTCAGTGGAAACACCATATATTTT. This codes for CATSRVSGNTIYF. The variable domain in full, completed from reference TRBV15 and TRBJ1-3, reads DAMVIQNPRYQVTQFGKPVTLSCSQTLNHNVMYWYQQKSSQAPKLLFHYYDKDFNNEADTPDNFQSRRPNTSFCFLDIRSPGLGDTAMYLCATSRVSGNTIYFGEGSWLTVV.

This clonotype was counted between two and nine times. The chain uses TRBV10-3 and TRBJ1-5; 7 nucleotides line up with TRBD1. In germline, CDR1 is ENHRY, CDR2 SYGVKD. This CDR3 comprises 13 residues. The V gene end was trimmed by 7 bases and the J gene end by 1 base; junction bases not matched to a gene: 1. The CDR3 bases are TGTGCCATCACGGGACAGAGCAATCAGCCCCAGCATTTT. Translation: CAITGQSNQPQHF.

The chain combines TRBV12-3 or TRBV12-4 with TRBJ1-2; D is undetermined. V dropped 2 bases and J dropped 2 bases, with 15 bases sitting between them. The CDR3 covers 16 residues. The CDR3, as DNA: TGTGCCAGCAGTTTAAGCTTCCAGGACTCAAACTATGGCTACACCTTC. This encodes CASSLSFQDSNYGYTF.

The J gene is TRBJ2-1, the V gene TRBV5-1; 8 nucleotides agree with TRBD1. CDR3 length: 15 amino acids. CDR1 is SGHRS and CDR2 is YFSETQ in the germline V gene. V was pared by 4 bases and J by 3 bases, with 6 bases of the junction left unmatched. The CDR3 is CASSAEGTGYNEQFF. The DNA of the CDR3 is TGCGCCAGCAGCGCTGAAGGGACAGGCTACAATGAGCAGTTCTTC.

The chain employs TRBV30 and TRBJ2-7; D not certain. This CDR3 comprises 12 residues. Germline CDR1 reads GTSNPN; CDR2 reads SVGIG (reference sequence). The V end was cut by 0 bases, the J end by 7 bases, with 10 bases between. The CDR3 sequence is CAWSVLTREQYF. The CDR3, as DNA: TGTGCCTGGAGTGTACTGACGAGGGAGCAGTACTTC.

This clonotype was counted a few times. The chain links TRBV4-3 to TRBJ2-6; possible D gene TRBD1, 6 bases. V shed 2 bases and J shed 1 base, with 15 bases lying between them. There are 18 residues in the CDR3. The germline gives CDR1 LGHNA, CDR2 YSLEER. The CDR3 reads CASSQTGFYSSGANVLTF. CDR3 in DNA: TGCGCCAGCAGCCAAACAGGGTTTTATTCGTCTGGGGCCAACGTCCTGACTTTC.

This clonotype was seen a few times. The chain carries TRBV5-5 and TRBJ2-3; D is perhaps TRBD1 (6 bases). Trimming took off 3 bases at V and 4 bases at J, with 15 bases between the two ends. This CDR3 is built from 15 residues. The V gene's germline CDR1 is SGHKS and CDR2 YYEKEE (reference sequence). The CDR3 sequence is CASSSSTGVADTQYF. CDR3 sequence (DNA): TGTGCCAGCAGCTCATCGACAGGTGTGGCAGATACGCAGTATTTT. The full variable domain, with the rest looked up from reference TRBV5-5 and TRBJ2-3, is DAGVTQSPTHLIKTRGQQVTLRCSPISGHKSVSWYQQVLGQGPQFIFQYYEKEERGRGNFPDRFSARQFPNYSSELNVNALLLGDSALYLCASSSSTGVADTQYFGPGTRLTVL.

This chain links TRBV12-3 or TRBV12-4 with TRBJ2-5; perhaps TRBD2 as D (5 bases). The CDR3 length is 13 residues. Trimming pared 2 bases from V and 5 bases from J, leaving 9 bases between. In DNA form, the CDR3 reads TGTGCCAGCAGTTTATTGCGGAGGGAGACCCAGTACTTC. It codes for CASSLLRRETQYF.

V gene TRBV7-3 combines with J gene TRBJ2-1, with TRBD1 identical over 9 bases. The CDR3 covers 13 residues. V trimming: 5 bases; J trimming: 12 bases; junction bases outside the gene matches: 8. CDR1 and CDR2 (germline): SGHTA, FQGTGA. In DNA, the CDR3 is TGTGCCAGCAGCCAGCGGGACAGGGTCAGGCAGTTCTTC. Translated, it gives CASSQRDRVRQFF. The entire variable domain, with the rest obtained from reference TRBV7-3 and TRBJ2-1, is as follows: GAGVSQTPSNKVTEKGKYVELRCDPISGHTALYWYRQSLGQGPEFLIYFQGTGAADDSGLPNDRFFAVRPEGSVSTLKIQRTERGDSAVYLCASSQRDRVRQFFGPGTRLTVL.

The chain has TRBV20-1 and TRBJ1-3; possible D gene TRBD1, 5 bases. V lost 5 bases, J lost 0 bases, and 17 bases lay in between. Looked up from germline, CDR1 is DFQATT and CDR2 is SNEGSKA (reference sequence). This CDR3 spans 16 amino acids. The CDR3 sequence is CSAPQPGRSSGNTIYF. CDR3 nucleotide sequence: TGCAGTGCTCCTCAACCGGGACGTAGCTCTGGAAACACCATATATTTT.

This clonotype was seen many times. This sequence joins TRBV9 and TRBJ2-1; 14 positions agree with TRBD2. Per germline, CDR1 SGDLS and CDR2 YYNGEE. The CDR3 totals 17 residues. The junction had 3 bases not matched to a gene; V was cut back by 0 bases and J by 4 bases. CDR3 loop: CASSVGLAGGVYNEQFF. The CDR3 DNA follows: TGTGCCAGCAGCGTAGGACTAGCGGGAGGGGTGTACAATGAGCAGTTCTTC.

The chain recombines TRBV24-1 with TRBJ1-1, with TRBD1 as a possible D gene (5 bases). CDR1 and CDR2 from the germline V gene are KGHDR and SFDVKD. This CDR3 has 13 residues. The ends were cut back, 5 bases at V and 1 base at J, with 7 bases in the middle. The CDR3 DNA follows: TGTGCCACCAGTGCAGGACAGAACACTGAAGCTTTCTTT. Translating it yields CATSAGQNTEAFF.

This clonotype was counted between two and nine times. The V and J genes are TRBV4-2 and TRBJ1-5; D is uncertain. V shed 4 bases and J shed 4 bases, with 11 bases lying between them. The germline CDR1 and CDR2 sequences are LGHNA and YNFKEQ. This CDR3 is built from 14 residues. Here the CDR3 DNA reads TGTGCCAGCAGCCGGGAAACCTCGAATCAGCCCCAGCATTTT. Translation gives CASSRETSNQPQHF.

This clonotype appeared a few times. The CDR3 region is CSARDLKRGLAGTETQYF. CDR3 bases: TGCAGTGCTAGAGATCTAAAGCGGGGACTAGCGGGAACAGAGACCCAGTACTTC. The rearrangement joins TRBV20-1 to TRBJ2-5, with 13 bases identical to TRBD2. V lost 0 bases and J lost 4; bases outside the gene matches: 11. CDR3 size: 18 residues. CDR1 DFQATT and CDR2 SNEGSKA come from the germline V gene (reference sequence).

The chain carries TRBV7-8 and TRBJ1-2; the match to TRBD1 covers 10 bases. Per the germline V gene, CDR1 is SGHVS and CDR2 is FQNEAQ. This CDR3 has 18 residues. Trimming took 3 bases from V and 2 from J; bases not matched to a gene: 12. CDR3 sequence reads: CASSLPPGQGSLNYGYTF. The CDR3 bases are TGTGCCAGCAGCTTGCCCCCGGGACAGGGGTCTTTAAACTATGGCTACACCTTC.

V is TRBV29-1 and J is TRBJ2-2; 8 nucleotides line up with TRBD1. Per the germline V gene, CDR1 is SQVTM and CDR2 is ANQGSEA. The CDR3 sequence is 14 residues long. With 5 bases clipped from V and 2 bases from J, the junction kept 4 bases outside the gene matches. The CDR3 sequence: CSVQGAGNTGELFF. CDR3 bases: TGCAGCGTTCAGGGGGCCGGTAACACCGGGGAGCTGTTTTTT.

In its sample, this clonotype was seen a few times. The chain recombines TRBV24-1 with TRBJ1-5, with a weak D call TRBD1 (5 bases). This CDR3 is built from 14 residues. In germline, CDR1 is KGHDR, CDR2 SFDVKD. V was pared by 4 bases and J by 4 bases, with 10 bases between. CDR3 bases: TGTGCCACCAGTGACGACAGTAGTAATCAGCCCCAGCATTTT. Protein: CATSDDSSNQPQHF.

V is TRBV12-3 or TRBV12-4 and J is TRBJ1-3; D not certain. The CDR3 extends over 14 amino acids. V shed 3 bases and J shed 2 bases, with 8 bases lying between them. The CDR3 loop is CASSFGIPGNTIYF. The CDR3 coding sequence is TGTGCCAGCAGTTTCGGTATTCCTGGAAACACCATATATTTT.